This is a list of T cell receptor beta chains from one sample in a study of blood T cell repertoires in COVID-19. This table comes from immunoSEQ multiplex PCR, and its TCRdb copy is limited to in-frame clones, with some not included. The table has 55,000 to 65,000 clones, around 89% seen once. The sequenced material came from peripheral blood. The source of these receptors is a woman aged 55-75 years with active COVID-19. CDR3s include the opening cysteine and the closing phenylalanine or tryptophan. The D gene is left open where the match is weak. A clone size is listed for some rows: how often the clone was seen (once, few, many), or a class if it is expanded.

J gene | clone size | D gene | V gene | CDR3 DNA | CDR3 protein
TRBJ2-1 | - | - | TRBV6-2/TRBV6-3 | TGTGCCAGCAGCCACGGAGGTGAGCAGTTCTTC | CASSHGGEQFF
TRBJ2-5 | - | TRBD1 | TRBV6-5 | TGTGCCAGCAGGAGACAGGGATTCAAAGAGACCCAGTACTTC | CASRRQGFKETQYF
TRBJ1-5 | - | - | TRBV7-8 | TGTGCCAGCAGCTTAGGTGGGCAGAGCTATCAGCCCCAGCATTTT | CASSLGGQSYQPQHF
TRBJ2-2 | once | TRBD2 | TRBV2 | TGTGCCAGTAGAAAACTAGCGGGGGTTGACGGGGAGCTGTTTTTT | CASRKLAGVDGELFF
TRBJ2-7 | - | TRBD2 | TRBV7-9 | TGTGCCAGCCAATGGGGTAGCGGGGCCTACGAGCAGTACTTC | CASQWGSGAYEQYF
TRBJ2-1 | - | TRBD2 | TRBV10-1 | TGCGCCAGCAGTGAAGGGACTAGCGGGGGGAAGCAGTTCTTC | CASSEGTSGGKQFF
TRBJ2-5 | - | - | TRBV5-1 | TGCGCCAGCAGCGAAGCCAGGGGAGAGACCCAGTACTTC | CASSEARGETQYF
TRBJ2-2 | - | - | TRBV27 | TGTGCCAGCAGTTTGAAGGGGTCCGGGGAGCTGTTTTTT | CASSLKGSGELFF
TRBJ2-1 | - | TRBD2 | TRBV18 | TGTGCCAGCTCACTTAGGACTAGCGGGGGATACAATGAGCAGTTCTTC | CASSLRTSGGYNEQFF
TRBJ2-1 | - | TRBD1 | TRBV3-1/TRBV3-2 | TGTGCCAGCAGCCACGGGACAGTCCCCGTTAGCTCCTACAATGAGCAGTTCTTC | CASSHGTVPVSSYNEQFF
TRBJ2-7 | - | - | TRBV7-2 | TGTGCCAGCAGACCCGGAGGGACCCCCCCCGAGCAGTACTTC | CASRPGGTPPEQYF
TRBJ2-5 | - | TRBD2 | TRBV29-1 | TGCAGCGTGCATGGACTAGCGGGGGGCCTGGGGGGAAAATGGACCCAGTACTTC | CSVHGLAGGLGGKWTQYF
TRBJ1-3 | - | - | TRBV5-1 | TGCGCCAGCAGCTTGTGGGACACCTCTGGAAACACCATATATTTT | CASSLWDTSGNTIYF
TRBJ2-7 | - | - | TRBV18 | TGTGCCAGCTCACCACCCCCGCATAGGGAGAACTACGAGCAGTACTTC | CASSPPPHRENYEQYF
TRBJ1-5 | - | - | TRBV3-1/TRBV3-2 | TGTGCCAGCAGCCAAGATCTGCTGCCTGAGGGTCAGCCCCAGCATTTT | CASSQDLLPEGQPQHF
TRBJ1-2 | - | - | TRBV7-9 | TGTGCCAGCAGCTTAGCCGGGTTACCCGAACTTAACTATGGCTACACCTTC | CASSLAGLPELNYGYTF
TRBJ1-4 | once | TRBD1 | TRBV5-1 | TGCGCCAGCAGCTCACAGGGGCCGCCCGATGTTAATGAAAAACTGTTTTTT | CASSSQGPPDVNEKLFF
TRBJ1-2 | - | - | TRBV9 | TGTGCCAGCAGCGTAGCTAGAAGTGGGGCAGGCAATGGCTACACCTTC | CASSVARSGAGNGYTF
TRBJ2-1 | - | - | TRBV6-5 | TGTGCCAGCAGGATGACAGGTTCCTACAATGAGCAGTTCTTC | CASRMTGSYNEQFF
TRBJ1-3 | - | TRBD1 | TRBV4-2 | TGTGCCAGCAGCCAATTAACAGGGGACGACGCTGGAAACACCATATATTTT | CASSQLTGDDAGNTIYF
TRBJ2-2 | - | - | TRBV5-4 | TGTGCCAGCAGCTACGGCGGACAGGGAGGGACCGGGGAGCTGTTTTTT | CASSYGGQGGTGELFF
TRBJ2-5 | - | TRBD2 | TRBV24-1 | TGTGCCACCAATGCCCGTGGGCTAGCGGAGGAAGAGACCCAGTACTTC | CATNARGLAEEETQYF
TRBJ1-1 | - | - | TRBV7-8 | TGTGCCAGCAGCTTCCCGGGAAGTGAAGCTTTCTTT | CASSFPGSEAFF
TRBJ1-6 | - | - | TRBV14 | TGTGCCAGCAGAAATACGGGGTTCGGTTCACCCCTCCACTTT | CASRNTGFGSPLHF
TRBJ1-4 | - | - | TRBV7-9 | TGTGCCAGCAGCCTTGGGCAGGGAAATGAAAAACTGTTTTTT | CASSLGQGNEKLFF
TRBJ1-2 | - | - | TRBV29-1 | TGCAGCGATTGGGACTACACAACCTATGGCTACACCTTC | CSDWDYTTYGYTF
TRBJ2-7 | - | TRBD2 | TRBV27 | TGTGCCAGCAAAGAGAGGACTAGCGGGAACTACGAGCAGTACTTC | CASKERTSGNYEQYF
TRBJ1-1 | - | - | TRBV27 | TGTGCCAGCAGTTTTCGATTTTCAGGGAACACTGAAGCTTTCTTT | CASSFRFSGNTEAFF
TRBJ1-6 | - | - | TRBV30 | TGTGCCTGCGGGGTGGGACTCGTTAATTCACCCCTCCACTTT | CACGVGLVNSPLHF
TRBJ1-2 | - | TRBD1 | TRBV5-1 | TGCGCCAGCACCCTATCTCGGACAGGGGGCGCGGGTGGCTACACCTTC | CASTLSRTGGAGGYTF
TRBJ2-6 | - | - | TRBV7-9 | TGTGCCAGCAGCTCAAGCCCATCTGGGGCCAACGTCCTGACTTTC | CASSSSPSGANVLTF
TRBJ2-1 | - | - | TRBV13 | TGTGCCAGCAGCCTCATGCACAGGGATTTGAATGAGCAGTTCTTC | CASSLMHRDLNEQFF
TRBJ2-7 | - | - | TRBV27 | TGTGCCAGCAGTTTAGTCCCAGGGAACTACGAGCAGTACTTC | CASSLVPGNYEQYF
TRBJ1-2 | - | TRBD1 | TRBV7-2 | TGTGCCAGCAGCTTTAGCGGACAGGGAGGGAGCTGGGGCTACACCTTC | CASSFSGQGGSWGYTF
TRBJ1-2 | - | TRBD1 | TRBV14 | TGTGCCAGCAGCCCTCTAGGGACAGACTACTATGGCTACACCTTC | CASSPLGTDYYGYTF
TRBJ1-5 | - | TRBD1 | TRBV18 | TGTGCCAGCTCACCGCAGGGGGGCAATCAGCCCCAGCATTTT | CASSPQGGNQPQHF
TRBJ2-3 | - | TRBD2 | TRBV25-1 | TGTGCCAGCACCTCCCAGCGGGGCTCGGATACGCAGTATTTT | CASTSQRGSDTQYF
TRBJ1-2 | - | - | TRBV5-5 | TGTGCCAGCAGCTTGGGGGCCTATGGCTACACCTTC | CASSLGAYGYTF
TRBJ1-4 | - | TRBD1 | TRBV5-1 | TGCGCCAGCAGCTTAACAGGGGAAGATGAAAAACTGTTTTTT | CASSLTGEDEKLFF
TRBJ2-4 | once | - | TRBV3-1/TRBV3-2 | TGTGCCAGCAGCCCCTCAGGGCTTCTAGCCAAAAACATTCAGTACTTC | CASSPSGLLAKNIQYF
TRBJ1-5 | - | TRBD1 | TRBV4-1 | TGCGCCAGCAGCCCTACAGGGGGCGAGAATCAGCCCCAGCATTTT | CASSPTGGENQPQHF
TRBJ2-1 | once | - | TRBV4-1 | TGCGCCAGCAGCCAAGACGCCCGGGGAGGACTACCATACAATGAGCAGTTCTTC | CASSQDARGGLPYNEQFF
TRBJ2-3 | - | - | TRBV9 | TGTGCCAGCACCCTATACACAGATACGCAGTATTTT | CASTLYTDTQYF
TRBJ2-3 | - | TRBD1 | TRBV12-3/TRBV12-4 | TGTGCCAGCAGTTCCGATCCCGGGACAGGAGAGTATTTT | CASSSDPGTGEYF
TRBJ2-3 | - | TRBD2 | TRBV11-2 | TGTGCCAGCAGCTTGGCTCCGGGACTAGCGGGGGGCACAGATACGCAGTATTTT | CASSLAPGLAGGTDTQYF
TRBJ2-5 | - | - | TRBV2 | TGTGCCAGCAAACGGGGCTCACAGGGAGCAGGGACCCAGTACTTC | CASKRGSQGAGTQYF
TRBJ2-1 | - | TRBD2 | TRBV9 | TGTGCCAGCAGCGTAGCGGGAGCGGGGCCGGGCCGTGGTGAGCAGTTCTTC | CASSVAGAGPGRGEQFF
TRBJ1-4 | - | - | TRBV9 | TGTGCCAGCAGCGTGGGTCAGGGAGGGGAAAAACTGTTTTTT | CASSVGQGGEKLFF
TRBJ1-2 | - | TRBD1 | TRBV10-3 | TGTGCCATCAGTGGACAGGGGGCGGCGGTTTCCTATGGCTACACCTTC | CAISGQGAAVSYGYTF